The sequence of this T cell receptor (beta chain) was determined in a study of regulatory T cells in long-lasting Graves disease (dated by TCRdb to the early 2020s). Study-level background: Patients with newly diagnosed Graves' disease had been on antithyroid drugs for under 3 months. Peripheral blood TCR sequencing and RNA sequencing compared persistent Graves' disease patients with newly diagnosed Graves' disease patients. The study was conducted in China and was registered as a clinical trial. A total of some 35 samples underwent TCR sequencing: about 13 from persistent and around 20 from newly diagnosed Graves' disease patients.

This clonotype appeared many times. What this receptor recognizes is not known. One base away there is no much larger clone; base qualities are not given. Libraries came from multiplex PCR. The sequencer listed for this sample is Illumina HiSeq 4000. To build TCR beta libraries, CDR3 regions were amplified by Arm-PCR using iRepertoire HTBI primers. Before sequencing, the PCR products underwent gel purification. On the authors' methods: A total of some 60 TRBV and some 15 TRBJ segments were identified across samples and were used for gene usage analysis of CDR3 amino acid clonotypes. COPE and FqMerger were used to merge filtered high-quality paired reads into contigs. BLAST was used to align contigs to IMGT TRBV, TRBD and TRBJ reference genes, with CDR3 defined following IMGT. Any clonotype with a frequency above 0.1% was classified as a highly expanded clone. Shannon entropy was used to measure repertoire diversity, and the Gini coefficient was used to measure V-J evenness. A clonotype found in more than one individual was treated as public. TCRdb's own reprocessing of the public reads used fastp at Q25 and MiXCR and kept productive beta chains. Every entry covers one CDR3 protein and lists the most common genes and DNA from its rows. These V and J calls originate from TCRdb's pipeline instead of the authors' own analysis. The sample table shows 400,000 to 500,000 distinct CDR3 sequences, and 14% are seen once. Approximately 15% of the sample comes from the top ten.

Beyond this particular receptor, the publication reports: The authors acknowledged the small sample size as a limitation that may reduce accuracy. Sequencing and analysis were limited to the TCR beta chain. Persistent patients shared more public clonotypes among themselves (2,741) than newly diagnosed patients did (about 970). TRBV28, TRBJ1-2 and TRBJ2-5 were preferentially used in persistent disease, while TRBV20-1 and TRBJ2-1 were favored in newly diagnosed disease. Compared with newly diagnosed patients, patients with persistent Graves' disease had lower TCR Shannon entropy and fewer highly expanded clones, which suggests clonal expansion. Peripheral blood alone was examined, since thyroid tissue, which constituted the primary lesion, could not be accessed.

CDR1 and CDR2, looked up from the germline V gene (reference sequence), are PRHDT and FYEKMQ. V gives up 1 base and J gives up 9 bases, and the segment between their germline ends measures 10 bases. Measured from the cysteine to the phenylalanine, the CDR3 is 13 residues long. Kept here is only the CDR3 DNA, which spans 39 bases and is read in frame from base 1. This specimen's time point label, interpreted: newly diagnosed GD, antithyroid drugs for less than 3 months. For both TCR sequencing and RNA sequencing, RNA was extracted from PBMCs using TRIzol. The diagnosis of Graves' disease followed American Thyroid Association guidelines. Patients for the study were recruited at an endocrinology department in Xi'an, China. Each patient gave approximately 9 milliliters of peripheral blood, collected in an EDTA anticoagulant tube. Ficoll Paque Plus density gradient separation was used to isolate PBMCs, and no further T cell sorting was performed. An Agilent 2100 Bioanalyzer and agarose gel were used to check RNA quality, and a NanoDrop 2000 was used to measure RNA concentration.

The data also belong to a second study, concerning T cells in Graves' hyperthyroidism and ophthalmopathy. The second investigation adds: Stable Graves' hyperthyroidism was defined as no progression to ophthalmopathy during 18 months of follow-up. Hyperthyroidism patients were newly diagnosed, had a disease duration of under 2 months, and were aged 18 to 65 years. Exclusion was applied to patients with uncontrolled infections, other autoimmune diseases, pregnancy or lactation. Diagnoses relied on clinical symptoms, serum thyroxine and TRAb, thyroid ultrasound and orbital computed tomography. The first round of RT-PCR for the TCR CDR3 was performed with the HTBI primer set and the Qiagen OneStep RT-PCR kit. Most expanded thyroid clonotypes (frequency above 0.001) were also found in blood, which suggests that blood repertoires may mirror thyroid immune responses. In cross-validation, a model built on a 13 V-J signature told ophthalmopathy apart from stable hyperthyroidism with under 90% sensitivity and around 84% specificity, and in testing the same model reached 80%/75%. During validation, the model predicted progression to ophthalmopathy a median of about 6.3 months ahead of onset, with more than 55% sensitivity and 72.22% specificity. TCR V-J signatures able to tell the groups apart were searched for in a discovery cohort of 90 to 100 patients, of whom more than 40 had Graves' ophthalmopathy and 57 had stable Graves' hyperthyroidism. An independent validation cohort of around 19 hyperthyroidism patients and approximately 15 patients who later progressed to ophthalmopathy tested prospective prediction of ophthalmopathy. The roughly 100 discovery patients were randomly split 7:3 into training and test sets. Thyroid tissue and blood T-cell repertoires from six Graves' hyperthyroidism patients were also compared in the study. Once sampling was done, hyperthyroidism patients were given methimazole at a starting dose of 30 mg daily, whereas ophthalmopathy patients were given high-dose intravenous methylprednisolone. Libraries were constructed in a second round of multiplex PCR, after which size selection and purification were carried out. Libraries were sequenced paired-end with 100 bp reads on an Illumina HiSeq2000. SOAPnuke was used to process the raw data, removing reads that contained adapters or uncalled bases, had a mean Phred below 15, or lacked an exact match to the constant primer or identifier. COPE v1.2.5 was used to merge high-quality paired reads, and clonotypes were defined as unique nucleotide sequences. Clonotypes were aligned to IMGT TRBV, TRBD and TRBJ reference segments using MiTCR v1.1. Only V-J combinations with frequency above 0.0001, covering about 99% of repertoires, were analysed. A TCS score was defined as the ratio between F50 (clonal expansion) and ExV (chaos), using BLOSUM62-based TCRdist between CDR3 peptides within each V-J. Welch's t-statistics and random forest reduced roughly 530 V-J features to 13, which were used in a naive Bayes classifier (R e1071). No statistical method was used to fix the sample size in advance, and group allocation was not hidden from the investigators. The paper describes TCR Vbeta CDR3 sequencing of 140 or so peripheral blood samples, made up of fewer than 50 ophthalmopathy patients, roughly 72 hyperthyroidism patients and 17 progressor patients.

The material was peripheral blood mononuclear cells (PBMCs), obtained at new diagnosis, from a patient treated with antithyroid drugs. This receptor was identified in a woman aged 50 to 60 with Graves disease. Donor details come from another sample of the same person, matched by shared clones. The chain is assembled from TRBV13 and TRBJ2-1; the D gene identity is not certain. CDR3 protein: CASSLENLGEQFF. The DNA sequence is TGTGCCAGCAGCTTAGAAAACTTGGGTGAGCAGTTCTTC.